This T cell receptor (beta chain) is from a study of T cell repertoires in cytomegalovirus infection. Overall study context: CMV infection plus the matching HLA type was flagged by public TCR beta signatures. Study-wide findings and caveats: Cumulative public TCR beta family frequency identified carriers of CMV plus the relevant HLA. Dominating the ex vivo response were TCR beta clonotypes that were CMV-specific and HLA-C-restricted.

This clonotype was seen a few times. Its specificity is unknown. TCRdb reanalysed the reads using MiXCR and keeps one entry per CDR3 protein. The sample records fewer than 550,000 distinct CDR3 sequences, around 27% being singletons. CDR3 length: 15 amino acids. Germline CDR1 is MNHEY and CDR2 is SVGAGI. Deletions cut 3 bases from V and 3 bases from J, with 15 bases between. Sequencing was done on a sample of PBMCs. The gene calls are TRBV6-5 and TRBJ2-7, with D perhaps given as TRBD1 or TRBD2 (5 bases each). The clonotype originates from a human donor in good health (CMV status not recorded). Some clones in this sample may be carry-over from other donors' samples. The CDR3 loop is CASSYSEGRLYEQYF. DNA for the CDR3: TGTGCCAGCAGTTATTCCGAGGGGAGACTCTACGAGCAGTACTTC.